What follows are 27 T cell receptor beta chains derived from one specimen sequenced in a study of read filtering for tumor transcriptome and immune sequencing. The library was built from around 380 ng RNA with molecular barcoded adaptors for alpha/delta and beta/gamma chains. TCRdb re-called the reads with MiXCR, one entry per CDR3 protein. The table includes over 50,000 distinct CDR3 sequences, roughly 18% detected once. Sequences were obtained from a population of CD138-negative cells sorted from bone marrow. These receptors were collected from a donor at least 40 years old with multiple myeloma.

This clonotype has ten or more counts. This chain connects TRBV5-4 to TRBJ2-1, with 7 bases matching TRBD1. The CDR3 covers 14 residues. V shed 4 bases, J shed 2 bases, and the junction held 3 bases outside the gene matches. Germline lookup yields CDR1 SGHNT and CDR2 YYREEE (reference sequence). In DNA, the CDR3 is TGTGCCAGCAGCCCGGGACAGACCTACAATGAGCAGTTCTTC. Translation: CASSPGQTYNEQFF.

This clonotype was observed a few times. V and J are TRBV2 and TRBJ2-4; D remains unclear. CDR1 is SNHLY, CDR2 FYNNEI, per germline. The CDR3 spans 13 residues. V lost 3 bases to trimming and J lost 9 bases, with 12 bases between them. The CDR3 DNA sequence: TGTGCCAGCAGTGATTGGGGATCCGGCATTCAGTACTTC. This codes for CASSDWGSGIQYF. Together with reference TRBV2 and TRBJ2-4, the CDR3 gives the full variable domain: EPEVTQTPSHQVTQMGQEVILRCVPISNHLYFYWYRQILGQKVEFLVSFYNNEISEKSEIFDDQFSVERPDGSNFTLKIRSTKLEDSAMYFCASSDWGSGIQYFGAGTRLSVL.

Comments on this clonotype: Just one base apart from a much larger clone, this may be a read error. This sequence joins TRBV6-6 and TRBJ2-2, with a weak D call TRBD1 (5 bases). This CDR3 spans 15 amino acids. Germline CDR1 MNHNY, CDR2 SVGAGI (reference sequence). V was clipped by 8 bases and J by 4 bases, with 17 bases between them. As DNA, the CDR3 is TGTGCCAGCGCCAGACAGTCTCTAAGCACCGGGGAGCTGTTTTTT. This encodes CASARQSLSTGELFF.

This clonotype was found many times. V and J are TRBV28 and TRBJ2-7; 8 positions agree with TRBD2. The ends lost 1 base at V and 3 bases at J; junction bases unmatched: 5. The CDR3 is made up of 15 amino acids. The germline V gene has CDR1 MDHEN and CDR2 SYDVKM. CDR3 coding DNA: TGTGCCAGCAGTTTATATGCGGGAGGAATCTACGAGCAGTACTTC. Translated, it gives CASSLYAGGIYEQYF.

This clonotype was seen repeatedly, ten times or more. This chain uses TRBV9 with TRBJ2-1; 11 bases map to TRBD1. Germline V gene lookup returns CDR1 SGDLS and CDR2 YYNGEE. The V segment lost 5 bases and the J segment 6 bases; nucleotides outside the gene matches: 4. CDR3 size: 14 residues. The CDR3 loop reads CASSGQGAPNEQFF. The CDR3, as DNA: TGTGCCAGCAGTGGACAGGGGGCTCCCAATGAGCAGTTCTTC.

This clonotype was detected many times. This rearrangement joins TRBV12-3 or TRBV12-4 to TRBJ2-1, with D possibly being TRBD1 (6 bases). V was clipped by 0 bases and J by 0 bases, with 6 bases between them. The CDR3 totals 15 residues. CDR3 in DNA: TGTGCCAGCAGTTTAGCAGGGGGCTCCTACAATGAGCAGTTCTTC. Translating gives CASSLAGGSYNEQFF.

This clonotype was seen a few times. A read error may be the cause here, since a much bigger clone is one base away. This chain uses TRBV24-1 with TRBJ2-3, with D unresolved. CDR3 length equals 13 residues. Trimming stripped 9 bases from V and 2 bases from J, with 11 bases between. CDR1 and CDR2 (germline): KGHDR, SFDVKD. The CDR3 DNA reads as TGTGCCACCTTTGACTGCACCACAGATACGCAGTATTTT. It codes for CATFDCTTDTQYF.

J is TRBJ1-5 and V is TRBV20-1, with D perhaps matching TRBD1 (5 bases). Germline CDR1 reads DFQATT; CDR2 reads SNEGSKA (reference sequence). CDR3 length: 15 amino acids. V was cut by 1 base and J by 3 bases, with 13 bases left in between. The DNA for the CDR3 is TGCAGTGCTAGAGGGGGTCAGGGTAACAATCAGCCCCAGCATTTT. Amino acids: CSARGGQGNNQPQHF.

The CDR3 region is CSGYRGGDTQYF. The CDR3 DNA reads as TGCAGCGGTTACAGGGGGGGAGATACGCAGTATTTT. V and J are TRBV29-1 and TRBJ2-3; the D gene is possibly TRBD1 (8 bases). V was cut by 7 bases and J by 5 bases, with 13 bases left in between. This CDR3 region has 12 residues. Germline V gene data show CDR1 as SQVTM and CDR2 as ANQGSEA.

About this clonotype itself: A much larger clone differs from this one at a single base, so this may be a read error. This chain connects TRBV7-2 to TRBJ2-6; D is uncertain. The germline V gene encodes CDR1 SGHTA and CDR2 FQGNSA. Deletions cut 6 bases from V and 1 base from J, with 10 bases between. The CDR3 contains 15 residues. The CDR3 nucleotides are TGTGCCAGCAGGATGCCACAATCTGGGGCCAACGTCCTGACTTTC. Its translation: CASRMPQSGANVLTF.

This clonotype was counted many times. The V call is TRBV2, the J call TRBJ2-1, with D uncertain. The germline V gene encodes CDR1 SNHLY and CDR2 FYNNEI. The CDR3 is made up of 15 amino acids. Between the trimmed V and J ends, which lost 1 base and 4 bases, there was a span of 11 bases. The CDR3 DNA sequence: TGTGCCAGCAGTGAAGGGCGGCTACTTTACAATGAGCAGTTCTTC. As protein: CASSEGRLLYNEQFF.

With regard to this clonotype: This may arise from a read error, as a much more abundant clone is one base away. The chain is built from TRBV11-2 and TRBJ1-1, with D possibly matching TRBD1 (5 bases). V was trimmed by 2 bases and J by 0 bases, leaving 13 bases between them. This CDR3 spans 16 amino acids. Germline-derived CDR1 and CDR2 are SGHAT and FQNNGV. The CDR3 sequence is CASSLRSTGLNTEAFF. CDR3 nucleotides: TGTGCCAGCAGCTTACGGTCCACAGGCTTGAACACTGAAGCTTTCTTT.

To note about this clonotype: This may be a read error, as it is one base from a much larger clone. The genes are TRBV5-1 and TRBJ1-5; D uncertain. V shed 0 bases and J shed 3 bases, with 7 bases lying between them. The germline CDR1 and CDR2 sequences are SGHRS and YFSETQ. This CDR3 has 14 residues. For the CDR3, the DNA is TGCGCCAGCAGCTTGGATGGCCCCAATCAGCCCCAGCATTTT. Protein sequence: CASSLDGPNQPQHF.

There are many counts of this clonotype. J is TRBJ1-2 and V is TRBV19, with D possibly being TRBD1 (5 bases). V lost 5 bases, J lost 0 bases, and 10 bases lay in between. Germline-derived CDR1 and CDR2 are LNHDA and SQIVND (reference sequence). The CDR3 contains 14 residues. The CDR3 DNA sequence: TGTGCCAGTAGTGCCAAGACAGCTAACTATGGCTACACCTTC. It specifies CASSAKTANYGYTF.

This clonotype was seen many times. The rearrangement joins TRBV28 to TRBJ2-3, with D possibly matching TRBD1 (7 bases). Germline V CDR1 and CDR2: MDHEN, SYDVKM. This CDR3 is 14 amino acids long. The ends were cut back, 7 bases at V and 3 bases at J, with 14 bases in the middle. This CDR3 is CASTPQGRTDTQYF. CDR3 DNA sequence: TGTGCCAGCACCCCACAGGGGAGGACAGATACGCAGTATTTT.

This clonotype was picked up many times. V and J are TRBV29-1 and TRBJ2-1; D not certain. Germline values: CDR1 SQVTM, CDR2 ANQGSEA. Trimming took off 4 bases at V and 0 bases at J, with 4 bases between the two ends. The CDR3 consists of 12 residues. CDR3 residues: CSVGSSYNEQFF. The CDR3 nucleotides are TGCAGCGTTGGAAGCTCCTACAATGAGCAGTTCTTC.

This clonotype showed up just a few times. The CDR3 region has the DNA TGTGCCAGCAGCCTCAGAACTGGAAACACCATATATTTT. It encodes CASSLRTGNTIYF. The chain combines TRBV6-5 with TRBJ1-3; D remains unclear. CDR3 length: 13 amino acids. Germline CDR1 reads MNHEY; CDR2 reads SVGAGI. Trimming left V 6 bases short and J 2 bases short, with 8 bases between.

This clonotype was counted ten times or more. The chain combines TRBV5-1 with TRBJ2-7; 9 positions agree with TRBD2. The CDR3 totals 14 residues. Germline CDR1 and CDR2: SGHRS and YFSETQ. The junction had 2 bases not matched to a gene; V was cut back by 2 bases and J by 2 bases. The DNA of the CDR3 is TGCGCCAGCAGCTTTAGCGGGAGAGCCTACGAGCAGTACTTC. It codes for CASSFSGRAYEQYF. The variable domain in full, with the rest retrieved from reference TRBV5-1 and TRBJ2-7, is KAGVTQTPRYLIKTRGQQVTLSCSPISGHRSVSWYQQTPGQGLQFLFEYFSETQRNKGNFPGRFSGRQFSNSRSEMNVSTLELGDSALYLCASSFSGRAYEQYFGPGTRLTVT.

The chain has TRBV7-9 and TRBJ1-5; D uncertain. In germline, CDR1 is SEHNR, CDR2 FQNEAQ (reference sequence). V lost 5 bases to trimming and J lost 3 bases, with 14 bases between them. This CDR3 is built from 15 residues. CDR3 in amino acids: CASSPGGGPNQPQHF. The DNA for the CDR3 is TGTGCCAGCAGCCCAGGAGGAGGGCCCAATCAGCCCCAGCATTTT.

This clonotype was found many times. The gene calls are TRBV5-1 and TRBJ2-5; TRBD1 agrees at 8 bases. After removal of 3 bases from V and 3 bases from J, the junction contained 4 bases not matched to a gene. Per the germline V gene, CDR1 is SGHRS and CDR2 is YFSETQ. The CDR3 totals 14 residues. The CDR3 DNA reads TGCGCCAGCAGCTCCCTGACAGGGGAAGAGACCCAGTACTTC. It is translated as CASSSLTGEETQYF.

This clonotype came up many times. The chain links TRBV29-1 to TRBJ2-5; D is unresolved. The V and J ends lost 2 bases and 5 bases respectively, with 9 bases between them. The germline gives CDR1 SQVTM, CDR2 ANQGSEA. The CDR3 extends over 12 amino acids. The CDR3 DNA sequence: TGCAGCGTTGAACAAGGACGCGAGACCCAGTACTTC. It codes for CSVEQGRETQYF.

J is TRBJ2-1 and V is TRBV6-7; TRBD2 matches at 11 bases. TRBV6-7 is an ORF; its function is uncertain. The CDR3 extends over 21 amino acids. The J segment lost 1 base and the V segment lost 4 bases, leaving 18 bases of the junction unmatched. CDR3 in amino acids: CASSSTQWGLAGGFSYNEQFF. The CDR3 DNA follows: TGTGCCAGCAGTTCAACCCAGTGGGGTCTAGCGGGGGGATTTTCCTACAATGAGCAGTTCTTC.

This clonotype showed up just once. The chain couples TRBV20-1 to TRBJ1-4; D gene ambiguous. The CDR3 runs to 13 residues. V was cut by 6 bases and J by 4 bases, with 12 bases left in between. Germline V CDR1 and CDR2: DFQATT, SNEGSKA (reference sequence). The CDR3 DNA is TGCAGTGCGGAAGGCGGGAATAATGAAAAACTGTTTTTT. It yields the protein CSAEGGNNEKLFF.

Details on this clonotype: This may arise from a read error, as a much more abundant clone is one base away. The CDR3 loop is CSARGDRNWEKLSF. In DNA form, the CDR3 reads TGCAGTGCTAGAGGGGACCGGAACTGGGAAAAACTGTCTTTT. V gene TRBV20-1 combines with J gene TRBJ1-4, with D tentatively TRBD1 (5 bases). Germline CDR1 and CDR2: DFQATT and SNEGSKA (reference sequence). The CDR3 consists of 14 residues.

This clonotype was counted ten times or more. V is TRBV28 and J is TRBJ1-5; TRBD1 matches at 11 bases. Germline V gives CDR1 MDHEN, CDR2 SYDVKM. V lost 6 bases, J lost 1 base, and 8 bases stayed unmatched. CDR3 length: 17 residues. The CDR3 DNA follows: TGTGCCAGCAGCCGGGACAGGGGGAAACGGAGCAATCAGCCCCAGCATTTT. Encoded protein: CASSRDRGKRSNQPQHF.

The chain is built from TRBV7-7 and TRBJ2-1; no clear D gene. The CDR3 is made up of 16 amino acids. The germline V gene encodes CDR1 SSHAT and CDR2 FNYEAQ (reference sequence). V was cut by 0 bases and J by 0 bases, with 9 bases left in between. Here the CDR3 reads CASSLACASSYNEQFF. For the CDR3, the DNA is TGTGCCAGCAGCTTAGCCTGCGCGAGCTCCTACAATGAGCAGTTCTTC.

The table lists this clonotype with many counts. The CDR3, as DNA: TGCAGCGGATGGATGGCGGCAGAGACCCAGTACTTC. Its protein is CSGWMAAETQYF. J is TRBJ2-5 and V is TRBV29-1; D is unclear. Germline V gene sequence: CDR1 SQVTM, CDR2 ANQGSEA. The CDR3 is 12 amino acids. V was shortened by 7 bases and J by 4 bases, with 13 bases between the two germline ends.